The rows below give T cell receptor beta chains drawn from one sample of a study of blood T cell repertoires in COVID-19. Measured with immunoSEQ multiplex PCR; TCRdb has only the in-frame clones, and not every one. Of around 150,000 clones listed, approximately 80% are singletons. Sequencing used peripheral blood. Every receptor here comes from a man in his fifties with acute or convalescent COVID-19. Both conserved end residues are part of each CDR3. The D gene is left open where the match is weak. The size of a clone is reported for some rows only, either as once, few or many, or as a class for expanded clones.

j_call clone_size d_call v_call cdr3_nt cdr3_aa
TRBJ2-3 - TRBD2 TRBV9 TGTGCCAGCAGCGCGACTAGCCTCGTGACGGATACGCAGTATTTT CASSATSLVTDTQYF
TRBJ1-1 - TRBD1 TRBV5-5 TGTGCCAGCAGCTGGACAGGGGTGAACACTGAAGCTTTCTTT CASSWTGVNTEAFF
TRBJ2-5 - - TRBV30 TGTGCCTGGAGTGTACGCCCGCCGGTGAACTTC CAWSVRPPVNF
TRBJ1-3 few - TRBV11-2 TGTGCCAGCAGCCTAGAGGACAGTCGCTCGTCTGGAAACACCATATATTTT CASSLEDSRSSGNTIYF
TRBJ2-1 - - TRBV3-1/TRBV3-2 TGTGCCAGCAGCCAAGATGTGGGGGGGCAGTTCTTC CASSQDVGGQFF
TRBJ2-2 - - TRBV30 TGTGCCTGGATGAGGGAACACCCGTACTCGAACACCGGGGAGCTGTTTTTT CAWMREHPYSNTGELFF
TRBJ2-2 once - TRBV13 TGTGCCAGCAGCATACAGGGACGCGCCGGGGAGCTGTTTTTT CASSIQGRAGELFF
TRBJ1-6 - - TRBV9 TGTGCCAGCAGCGTACGACAGGATAATTCACCCCTCCACTTT CASSVRQDNSPLHF
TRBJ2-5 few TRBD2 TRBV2 TGTGCCAGCAGTAAAGGGACTAGCGCTCAAGAGACCCAGTACTTC CASSKGTSAQETQYF
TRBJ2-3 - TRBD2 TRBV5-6 TGTGCCAGCAGCGTTGGCGGGGGAATGGCAGATACGCAGTATTTT CASSVGGGMADTQYF
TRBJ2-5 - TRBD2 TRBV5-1 TGCGCCAGCAGCTTGCAGCTTGGCGGGGGGGAAGAGACCCAGTACTTC CASSLQLGGGEETQYF
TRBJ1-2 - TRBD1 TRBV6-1 TGTGCCAGCAGTGAGGGACAGGGGACCTCAGGGGCTGGCTACACCTTC CASSEGQGTSGAGYTF
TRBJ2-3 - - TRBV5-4 TGTGCCAGCAGCTCCCAGGGGGGATGGGGAGATACGCAGTATTTT CASSSQGGWGDTQYF
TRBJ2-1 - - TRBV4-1 TGCGCCAGCAGCCAAGGGGACTCCCCGGGCAATGAGCAGTTCTTC CASSQGDSPGNEQFF
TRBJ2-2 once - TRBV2 TGTGCCAACAGTGAATTCGTCTTGGGTGGGGGGACCGGGGAGCTGTTTTTT CANSEFVLGGGTGELFF
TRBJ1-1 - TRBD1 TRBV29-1 TGCAGCGTGGGACAGCAGAGAAACACTGAAGCTTTCTTT CSVGQQRNTEAFF
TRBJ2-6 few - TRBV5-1 TGCGCCAGCAGCTCGACAGGACAAGGATGGGGGGCCAACGTCCTGACTTTC CASSSTGQGWGANVLTF
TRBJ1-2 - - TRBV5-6 TGTGCCAGCAGTTCCCAAGGGGCTGTCTACTATGGCTACACCTTC CASSSQGAVYYGYTF
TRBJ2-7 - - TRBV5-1 TGCGCCAGCAGCTTAGGCGCGGGACAGCCCTACGAGCAGTACTTC CASSLGAGQPYEQYF
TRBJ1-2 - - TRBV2 TGTGCCAGCAGACAGGGAGTAAACTATGGCTACACCTTC CASRQGVNYGYTF
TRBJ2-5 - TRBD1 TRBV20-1 TGCAGTGCTAGTGGGTCTCCGGGACAGCGTCAAGAGACCCAGTACTTC CSASGSPGQRQETQYF
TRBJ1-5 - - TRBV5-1 TGCGCCAGCAGCTTGGACGGGAATCAGCCCCAGCATTTT CASSLDGNQPQHF
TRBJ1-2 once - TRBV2 TGTGCCAGCACCGGGGGTGGGGGTGGCTACACCTTC CASTGGGGGYTF
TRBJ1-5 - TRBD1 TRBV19 TGTGCCAGTAGAGACAGGGCCAATCAGCCCCAGCATTTT CASRDRANQPQHF
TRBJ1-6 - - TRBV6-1 TGTGCCAGCAGTGATCCTCCGGCAGGGCAGAATTCACCCCTCCACTTT CASSDPPAGQNSPLHF
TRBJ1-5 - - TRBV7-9 TGTGCCAGCAGCTCCGGAGGTAGCAATCAGCCCCAGCATTTT CASSSGGSNQPQHF
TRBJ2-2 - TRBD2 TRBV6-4 TGTGCCAGCAGTGAGTGGGGACTAGAGTTCGGCACCGGGGAGCTGTTTTTT CASSEWGLEFGTGELFF
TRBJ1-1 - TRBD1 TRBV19 TGTGCCAGTAGTATTTATGGACAGGGGGACACTGAAGCTTTCTTT CASSIYGQGDTEAFF
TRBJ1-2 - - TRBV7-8 TGTGCCAGCAGCTCGGTGCAGGGGCCCGCCGGAGGCTATGGCTACACCTTC CASSSVQGPAGGYGYTF
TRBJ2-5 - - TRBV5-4 TGTGCCAGCAGCTGGGGATTCGGGGAGGAGACCCAGTACTTC CASSWGFGEETQYF
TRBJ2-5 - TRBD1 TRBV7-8 TGTGCCAGCAGCTCGCGGACAGGTGCTGCAGAGACCCAGTACTTC CASSSRTGAAETQYF
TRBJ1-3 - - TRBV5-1 TGCGCCAGCAGCTCGTACGGGACACAAATTAGCTCTGGAAACACCATATATTTT CASSSYGTQISSGNTIYF
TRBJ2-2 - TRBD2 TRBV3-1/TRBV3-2 TGTGCCAGCACTGGACTAGCGGCGAACACCGGGGAGCTGTTTTTT CASTGLAANTGELFF
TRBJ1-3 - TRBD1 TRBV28 TGTGCCAGCAGTCCTGGACAGGGCCCTGGAAACACCATATATTTT CASSPGQGPGNTIYF
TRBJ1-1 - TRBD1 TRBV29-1 TGCAGCGTTGAAAAGGGCAGGGGGAGTGGTAAAGCTTTCTTT CSVEKGRGSGKAFF
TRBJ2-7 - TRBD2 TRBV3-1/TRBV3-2 TGTGCCAGCAGCCAAGTTCTTTGGGCTAGCGGATCTACCTACGAGCAGTACTTC CASSQVLWASGSTYEQYF
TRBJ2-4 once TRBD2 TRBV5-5 TGTGCCAGCAGCTTGTTTTCGAGCGGGAGCAACATTCAGTACTTC CASSLFSSGSNIQYF
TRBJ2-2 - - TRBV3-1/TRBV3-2 TGTGCCAGCAGCCAAGATCGCGGGGTCCTGGGTAACACCGGGGAGCTGTTTTTT CASSQDRGVLGNTGELFF
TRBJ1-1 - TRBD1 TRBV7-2 TGTGCCAGCAGGAGGGACAGAAACACTGAAGCTTTCTTT CASRRDRNTEAFF
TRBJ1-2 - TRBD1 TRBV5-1 TGCGCCAGCAGCTCCGGACAGGAGTTTGGCTACACCTTC CASSSGQEFGYTF
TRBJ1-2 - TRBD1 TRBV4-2 TGTGCCAGCAGCCAAATGGGACAGAACTATGGCTACACCTTC CASSQMGQNYGYTF